One sample yielded the 15 T cell receptor beta chains listed below, sequenced in a study of shared clonotypes between healthy human individuals. The assay was immunoSEQ multiplex PCR, and TCRdb's table has in-frame clones only and misses some. The sample includes some 2.3 million clones, approximately 95% of them seen just once. Specimen: naive CD4+ T cells from PBMCs. Stated subset: CD45RA+ positively selected. The receptors were gathered from a man aged 18 to 29 in good health. Some clones in this sample may be carry-over from other donors' samples.

This chain connects TRBV5-1 to TRBJ2-1, with 7 bases aligning to TRBD2. V lost 0 bases, J lost 4 bases, and 7 bases stayed unmatched. The CDR3 runs 16 residues. Germline assignment: CDR1 SGHRS and CDR2 YFSETQ. The CDR3 reads CASSLARGGRYNEQFF. The CDR3 nucleotides read TGCGCCAGCAGCTTGGCCCGTGGCGGGAGATACAATGAGCAGTTCTTC.

The CDR3: CASSLGAGYPEAFF. In nucleotides, the CDR3 is TGCGCCAGCAGCTTGGGGGCAGGGTATCCTGAAGCTTTCTTT. The V call is TRBV5-1, the J call TRBJ1-1, with a tentative D call TRBD1 (5 bases). Germline V gene data show CDR1 as SGHRS and CDR2 as YFSETQ. V was clipped by 0 bases and J by 6 bases, with 12 bases between them. The CDR3 has 14 amino acids.

CDR3 bases: TGTGCCAGCGACAAGGGGGGGAACACTGAAGCTTTCTTT. This codes for CASDKGGNTEAFF. The V and J genes are TRBV9 and TRBJ1-1; D possibly corresponds to TRBD1 (6 bases). V lost 7 bases to trimming and J lost 1 base, with 11 bases between them. Germline loops: CDR1 SGDLS, CDR2 YYNGEE. There are 13 residues in the CDR3.

The chain joins TRBV5-1 to TRBJ1-3; 7 nucleotides match TRBD1. CDR3 length equals 16 residues. J gave up 0 bases and V 6 bases, and 9 bases lay outside the gene matches. Per germline, CDR1 SGHRS and CDR2 YFSETQ. The CDR3 DNA follows: TGCGCCAGCACCACGGGACAGATTAGCTCTGGAAACACCATATATTTT. This gives the protein CASTTGQISSGNTIYF.

This clone appeared a single time. V usage is TRBV28 and J usage is TRBJ1-3; D is undetermined. Trimming shortened V by 6 bases and J by 0 bases, and 9 bases separated the two germline ends. The CDR3 length is 14 residues. Germline V gives CDR1 MDHEN, CDR2 SYDVKM. The CDR3 here is CASRATLSGNTIYF. DNA for the CDR3: TGTGCCAGCAGGGCCACACTCTCTGGAAACACCATATATTTT.

For this clone: Other DNA variants within this sample encode the same CDR3. The gene calls are TRBV28 and TRBJ1-5, with no clear D. Trimming left V 2 bases short and J 2 bases short, with 10 bases between. This CDR3 has 15 residues. Germline V gene sequence: CDR1 MDHEN, CDR2 SYDVKM. The CDR3 loop reads CASSLRVGGNQPQHF. DNA for the CDR3: TGTGCCAGCAGTTTACGGGTCGGGGGCAATCAGCCCCAGCATTTT.

The rearrangement joins TRBV19 to TRBJ2-2; 11 bases fit TRBD1. With 4 bases clipped from V and 7 bases from J, the junction kept 5 bases outside the gene matches. The CDR3 is 15 residues long. Germline V CDR1 and CDR2: LNHDA, SQIVND (reference sequence). The CDR3 here is CASSNWDRGIGELFF. CDR3 coding DNA: TGTGCCAGTAGTAATTGGGACAGGGGGATCGGGGAGCTGTTTTTT.

V gene TRBV6-1 combines with J gene TRBJ1-2; TRBD1 matches 7 bases. Germline-derived CDR1 and CDR2 are MNHNS and SASEGT. J was trimmed by 5 bases and V by 7 bases; bases with no gene match: 7. The CDR3 is 13 amino acids. The CDR3 DNA follows: TGTGCCAGCAACGAACAGGGGAATTATGGCTACACCTTC. This codes for CASNEQGNYGYTF.

The V call is TRBV30, the J call TRBJ2-7; 10 nucleotides line up with TRBD1. With 2 bases clipped from V and 5 bases from J, the junction kept 6 bases outside the gene matches. Germline V gives CDR1 GTSNPN, CDR2 SVGIG (reference sequence). CDR3 length equals 14 residues. The CDR3: CAWSRDRGIHEQYF. The CDR3 nucleotides are TGTGCCTGGAGTCGGGACAGGGGTATCCACGAGCAGTACTTC.

The sample holds one count of this clone. The V call is TRBV4-3, the J call TRBJ1-3; D is ambiguous. Germline CDR1 is LGHNA and CDR2 is YSLEER. Trimming took 4 bases from V and 4 from J, leaving 11 bases between them. There are 14 residues in the CDR3. The CDR3 DNA is TGCGCCAGCAGCCCACGTAGGGCGGGAAACACCATATATTTT. Residues: CASSPRRAGNTIYF.

V is TRBV10-3 and J is TRBJ1-2; TRBD1 matches at 9 bases. CDR1 is ENHRY and CDR2 is SYGVKD in the germline V gene. The length of the CDR3 is 13 residues. V shed 6 bases, J shed 3 bases, and the junction held 2 bases outside the gene matches. CDR3 in amino acids: CAIRTGGDYGYTF. The CDR3 coding sequence is TGTGCCATCAGGACAGGGGGGGACTATGGCTACACCTTC.

This chain joins TRBV7-2 and TRBJ1-4; 9 nucleotides line up with TRBD1. Germline lookup yields CDR1 SGHTA and CDR2 FQGNSA. There are 17 residues in the CDR3. After removal of 2 bases from V and 5 bases from J, the junction contained 9 bases not matched to a gene. CDR3 in DNA: TGTGCCAGCAGCTTATACCCACAGGGGGCATTCAATGAAAAACTGTTTTTT. Amino acid sequence: CASSLYPQGAFNEKLFF.

The rearrangement uses TRBV28 and TRBJ2-7, with D perhaps given as TRBD1 or TRBD2 (5 bases each). Per germline, CDR1 MDHEN and CDR2 SYDVKM. The ends were cut back, 5 bases at V and 5 bases at J, with 16 bases in the middle. The CDR3 covers 14 residues. This chain's CDR3 is CASSQITGTHEQYF. Written as DNA, the CDR3 is TGTGCCAGCAGTCAAATTACCGGGACCCACGAGCAGTACTTC.

This clone has only one observation. This chain links TRBV6-4 with TRBJ1-1, with D perhaps matching TRBD1 (5 bases). Germline V gene lookup returns CDR1 MRHNA and CDR2 SNTAGT. The CDR3 extends over 14 amino acids. Trimming stripped 6 bases from V and 3 bases from J, with 14 bases between. The CDR3 region has the DNA TGTGCCAGCAGGAAAACCTCGGGGGACACTGAAGCTTTCTTT. It translates to CASRKTSGDTEAFF.

The gene calls are TRBV5-1 and TRBJ2-1; the D call may be TRBD1 or TRBD2 (6 bases each). Germline V gene sequence: CDR1 SGHRS, CDR2 YFSETQ. The CDR3 has 16 amino acids. V shed 1 base and J shed 6 bases, with 17 bases lying between them. The CDR3 here is CASSLSGPGDFNEQFF. CDR3 coding DNA: TGCGCCAGCAGCTTGAGCGGGCCAGGGGACTTCAATGAGCAGTTCTTC.